This T cell receptor (beta chain) was obtained from a study of breast tumors, draining lymph nodes, adjacent tissues. Whole-study results and caveats: Tumor and nontumor repertoires were significantly more similar in luminal-like than in basal-like breast cancer. Tumor T cell lymph node origin was a supported hypothesis, not proven.

TCRdb reanalysed the multiplex PCR reads using MiXCR and keeps one entry per CDR3 protein. Here the sample spans approximately 22,000 distinct CDR3 sequences, 50% to 75% being singletons. The ends were cut back, 3 bases at V and 6 bases at J, with 7 bases in the middle. CDR3 length: 11 amino acids. The V gene's germline CDR1 is DFQATT and CDR2 SNEGSKA (reference sequence). Worth noting for this clonotype: What it recognizes is unknown.

The chain has TRBV20-1 and TRBJ2-3, with TRBD2 as a possible D gene (5 bases). The material sequenced was tumor-adjacent breast tissue. This TCR came from a female donor with breast cancer. Some clones in this sample may be carry-over from other donors' samples. CDR3 coding DNA: TGCAGTGCTAGCACGGGGGATACGCAGTATTTT. The encoded protein is CSASTGDTQYF.